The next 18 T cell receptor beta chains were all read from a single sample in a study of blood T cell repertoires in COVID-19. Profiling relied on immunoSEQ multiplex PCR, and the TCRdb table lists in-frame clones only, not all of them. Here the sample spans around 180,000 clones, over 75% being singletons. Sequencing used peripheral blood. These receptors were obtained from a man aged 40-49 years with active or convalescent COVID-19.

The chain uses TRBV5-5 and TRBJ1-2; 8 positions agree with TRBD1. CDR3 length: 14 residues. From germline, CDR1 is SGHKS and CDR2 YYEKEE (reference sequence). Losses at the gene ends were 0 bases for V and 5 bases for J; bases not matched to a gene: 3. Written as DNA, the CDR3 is TGTGCCAGCAGCTTGGGGACAGGGTCGTATGGCTACACCTTC. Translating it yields CASSLGTGSYGYTF.

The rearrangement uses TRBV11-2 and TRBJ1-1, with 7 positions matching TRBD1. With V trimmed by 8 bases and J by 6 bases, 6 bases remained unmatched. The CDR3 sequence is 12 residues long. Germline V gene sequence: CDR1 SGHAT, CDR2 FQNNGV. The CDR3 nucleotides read TGTGCCAGCCAGACAGGGAGCGCTGAAGCTTTCTTT. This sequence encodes CASQTGSAEAFF.

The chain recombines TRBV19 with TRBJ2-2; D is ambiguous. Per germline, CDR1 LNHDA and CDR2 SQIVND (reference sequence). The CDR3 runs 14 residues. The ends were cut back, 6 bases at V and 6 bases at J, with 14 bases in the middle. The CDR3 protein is CASRLTPNAGELFF. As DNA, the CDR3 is TGTGCCAGTAGGTTAACACCCAATGCCGGGGAGCTGTTTTTT.

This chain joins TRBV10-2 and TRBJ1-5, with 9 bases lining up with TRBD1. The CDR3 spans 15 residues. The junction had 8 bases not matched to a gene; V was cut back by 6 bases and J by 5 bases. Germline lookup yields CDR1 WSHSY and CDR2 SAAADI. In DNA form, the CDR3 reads TGCGCCAGCAGGTCCGGGACAGGGATTCATCAGCCCCAGCATTTT. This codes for CASRSGTGIHQPQHF.

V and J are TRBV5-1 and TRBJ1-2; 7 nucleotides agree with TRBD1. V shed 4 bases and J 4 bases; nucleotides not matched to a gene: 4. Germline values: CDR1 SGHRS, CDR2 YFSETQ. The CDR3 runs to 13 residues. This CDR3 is CASSRDRAYGYTF. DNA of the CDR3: TGCGCCAGCAGCCGTGACAGGGCCTATGGCTACACCTTC.

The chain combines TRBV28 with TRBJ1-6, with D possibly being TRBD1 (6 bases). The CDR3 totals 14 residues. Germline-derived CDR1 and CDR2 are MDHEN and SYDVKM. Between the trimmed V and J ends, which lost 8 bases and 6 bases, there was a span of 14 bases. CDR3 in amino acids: CASGRTDSNSPLHF. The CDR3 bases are TGTGCCAGCGGGCGGACAGATTCTAATTCACCCCTCCACTTT.

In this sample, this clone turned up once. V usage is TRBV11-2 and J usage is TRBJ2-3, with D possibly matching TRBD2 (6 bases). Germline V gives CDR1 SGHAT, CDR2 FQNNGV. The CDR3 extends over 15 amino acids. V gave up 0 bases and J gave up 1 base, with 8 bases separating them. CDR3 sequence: CASSLEGGGTDTQYF. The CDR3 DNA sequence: TGTGCCAGCAGCTTAGAGGGCGGGGGCACAGATACGCAGTATTTT.

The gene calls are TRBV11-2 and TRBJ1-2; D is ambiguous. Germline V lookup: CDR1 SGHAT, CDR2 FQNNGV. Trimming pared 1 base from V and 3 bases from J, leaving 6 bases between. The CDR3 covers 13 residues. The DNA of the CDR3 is TGTGCCAGCAGCTTAGGAGGGTACTATGGCTACACCTTC. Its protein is CASSLGGYYGYTF. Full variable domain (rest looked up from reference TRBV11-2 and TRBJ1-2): EAGVAQSPRYKIIEKRQSVAFWCNPISGHATLYWYQQILGQGPKLLIQFQNNGVVDDSQLPKDRFSAERLKGVDSTLKIQPAKLEDSAVYLCASSLGGYYGYTFGSGTRLTVV.

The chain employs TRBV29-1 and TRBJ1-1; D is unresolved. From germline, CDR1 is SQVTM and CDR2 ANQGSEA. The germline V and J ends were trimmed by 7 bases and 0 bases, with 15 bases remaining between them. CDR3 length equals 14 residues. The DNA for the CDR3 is TGCAGCGCCGCCCGGCCGGGTATGAACACTGAAGCTTTCTTT. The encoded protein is CSAARPGMNTEAFF.

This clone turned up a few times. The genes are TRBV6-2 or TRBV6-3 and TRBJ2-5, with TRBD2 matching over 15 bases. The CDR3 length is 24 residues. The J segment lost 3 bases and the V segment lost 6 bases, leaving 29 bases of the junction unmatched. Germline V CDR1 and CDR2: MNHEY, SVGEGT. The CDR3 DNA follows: TGTGCCAGCAGCCCTTTCAGAGTGGGACAGGGACTAGCGGGGGGCTATTTGATCGAAGAGACCCAGTACTTC. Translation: CASSPFRVGQGLAGGYLIEETQYF.

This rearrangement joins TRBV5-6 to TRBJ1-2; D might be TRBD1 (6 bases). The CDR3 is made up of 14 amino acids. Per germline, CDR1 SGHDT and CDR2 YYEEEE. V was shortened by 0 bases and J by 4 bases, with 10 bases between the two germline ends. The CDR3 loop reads CASSLVEGGYGYTF. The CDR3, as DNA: TGTGCCAGCAGCTTGGTGGAAGGGGGCTATGGCTACACCTTC.

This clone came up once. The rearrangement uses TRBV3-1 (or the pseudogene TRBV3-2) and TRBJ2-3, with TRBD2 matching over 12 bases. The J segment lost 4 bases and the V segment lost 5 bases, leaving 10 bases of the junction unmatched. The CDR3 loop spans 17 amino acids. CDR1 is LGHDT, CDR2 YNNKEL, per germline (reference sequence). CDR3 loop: CASSSRLAGAKADTQYF. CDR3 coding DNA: TGTGCCAGCAGCTCCCGACTAGCGGGGGCAAAGGCAGATACGCAGTATTTT.

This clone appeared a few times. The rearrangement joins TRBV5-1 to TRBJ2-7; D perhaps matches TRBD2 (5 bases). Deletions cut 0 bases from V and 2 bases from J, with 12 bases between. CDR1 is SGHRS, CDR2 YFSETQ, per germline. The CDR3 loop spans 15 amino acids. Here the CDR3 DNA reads TGCGCCAGCAGCTTGGCACTAGAAGCTCCCTACGAGCAGTACTTC. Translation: CASSLALEAPYEQYF.

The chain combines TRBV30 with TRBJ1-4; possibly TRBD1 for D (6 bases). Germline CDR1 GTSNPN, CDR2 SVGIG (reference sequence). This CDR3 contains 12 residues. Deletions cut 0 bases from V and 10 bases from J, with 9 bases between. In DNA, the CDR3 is TGTGCCTGGAGTGTAACAGGGCCAAAACTGTTTTTT. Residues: CAWSVTGPKLFF.

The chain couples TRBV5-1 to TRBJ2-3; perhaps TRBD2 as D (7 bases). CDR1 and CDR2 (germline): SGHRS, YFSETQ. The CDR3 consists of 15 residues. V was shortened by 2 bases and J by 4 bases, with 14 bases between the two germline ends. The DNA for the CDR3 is TGCGCCAGCAGCTTTGGAGGGGGGGCCGCAGATACGCAGTATTTT. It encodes CASSFGGGAADTQYF. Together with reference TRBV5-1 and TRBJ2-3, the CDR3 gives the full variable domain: KAGVTQTPRYLIKTRGQQVTLSCSPISGHRSVSWYQQTPGQGLQFLFEYFSETQRNKGNFPGRFSGRQFSNSRSEMNVSTLELGDSALYLCASSFGGGAADTQYFGPGTRLTVL.

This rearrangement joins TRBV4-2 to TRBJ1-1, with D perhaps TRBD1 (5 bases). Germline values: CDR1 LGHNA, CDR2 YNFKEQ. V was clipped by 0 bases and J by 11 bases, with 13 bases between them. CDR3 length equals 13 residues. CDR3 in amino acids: CASSQDQGRDAFF. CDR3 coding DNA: TGTGCCAGCAGCCAAGATCAGGGCAGGGATGCTTTCTTT.

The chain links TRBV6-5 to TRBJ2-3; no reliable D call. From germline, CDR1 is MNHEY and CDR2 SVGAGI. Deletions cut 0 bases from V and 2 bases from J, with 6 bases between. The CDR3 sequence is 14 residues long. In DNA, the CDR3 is TGTGCCAGCAGTTACTCACTGAACACAGATACGCAGTATTTT. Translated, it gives CASSYSLNTDTQYF.

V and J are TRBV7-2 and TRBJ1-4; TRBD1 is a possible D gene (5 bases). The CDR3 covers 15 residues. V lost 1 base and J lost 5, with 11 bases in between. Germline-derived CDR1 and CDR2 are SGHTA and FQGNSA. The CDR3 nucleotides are TGTGCCAGCAGCTTAGTTGACAGAAAGAATGAAAAACTGTTTTTT. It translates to CASSLVDRKNEKLFF.